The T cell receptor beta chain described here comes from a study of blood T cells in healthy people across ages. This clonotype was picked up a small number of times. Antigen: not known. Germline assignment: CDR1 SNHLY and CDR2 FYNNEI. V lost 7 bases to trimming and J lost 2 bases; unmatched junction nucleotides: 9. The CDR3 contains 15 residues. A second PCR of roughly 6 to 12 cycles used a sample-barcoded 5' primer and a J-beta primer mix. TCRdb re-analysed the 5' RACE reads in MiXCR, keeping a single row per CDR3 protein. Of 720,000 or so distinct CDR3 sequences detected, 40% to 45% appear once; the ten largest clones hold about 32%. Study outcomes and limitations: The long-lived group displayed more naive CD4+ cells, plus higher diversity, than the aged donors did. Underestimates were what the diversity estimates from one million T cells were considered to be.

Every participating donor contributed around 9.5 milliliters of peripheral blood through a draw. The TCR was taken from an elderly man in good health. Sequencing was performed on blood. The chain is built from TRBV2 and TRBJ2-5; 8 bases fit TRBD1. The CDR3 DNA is TGTGCCAGCAAGTATCAGGGGGCTCCACAAGAGACCCAGTACTTC. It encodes CASKYQGAPQETQYF.